In its sample, the clone carrying this T cell receptor (beta chain) was seen once. Its antigen is unidentified. Some clones are missing from TCRdb's copy, which holds only in-frame ones; the method was immunoSEQ multiplex PCR. Among 100,000 to 150,000 clones, more than 75% were seen once, and the ten largest hold 3% to 3.5%. The sample is drawn from a study of identifying expanded T cells in peripheral blood. The study's findings and limits: Approximately 1.2 clones differed between technical replicates, versus roughly 17 and 20 over time. Clone count variance between approximately two-week samples rose with total template count.

Deletions cut 2 bases from V and 10 bases from J, with 17 bases between. The CDR3 is 14 amino acids. CDR1 is MNHEY, CDR2 SVGAGI, per germline. Collection occurred without any documented infections or immune events in donors. The sample was blood. The clonotype comes from a person aged 18-70 years in good health. The chain links TRBV6-5 to TRBJ1-1; unclear D gene. CDR3 DNA: TGTGCCAGCAGTTACGGGTCGACGACCCGAGGAGCTTTCTTT. It codes for CASSYGSTTRGAFF.